This T cell receptor (beta chain) was recorded in a study of OX40 agonist ivuxolimab in advanced cancers. Study-wide points: Clonal expansion from baseline to week 6 occurred in both CD4+ and CD8+ T cells. Expanded peripheral T cells had an undetermined antigen specificity. The mean number of expanded clones was higher in CD8+ T cells than in CD4+.

V dropped 11 bases and J dropped 6; count of bases not matched to a gene: 10. In germline, CDR1 is LNHDA, CDR2 SQIVND (reference sequence). The CDR3 loop spans 12 amino acids. This clone was seen a single time. Its antigen is as yet unknown. Enrollment shut out patients with autoimmune disease history or systemic immunosuppression. TCRdb keeps only in-frame clones here, not all; method: immunoSEQ multiplex PCR. The sample carries 76,000 or so clones, 93% recorded once. The source was CD4+ or CD8+ T cells sorted from blood, collected in a trial of the OX40 agonist ivuxolimab. This sequence originates from an adult with an advanced solid tumor such as melanoma, head and neck, liver or kidney cancer. The chain carries TRBV19 and TRBJ2-7; 7 bases align to TRBD1. CDR3 region: CAPSRDRGEQYF. CDR3 DNA: TGTGCCCCGTCCCGGGACAGAGGCGAGCAGTACTTC.